This record concerns one TCR beta chain sequence. The table lists this clonotype with many counts. Its specific antigen is unknown. The sample holds no much larger clone one base away, and base qualities are not on file. This entry comes from a study of chronic HIV infection and antiretroviral therapy (dated by TCRdb to between 2014 and 2017). Libraries were built with 5' RACE. The sequencer listed for this sample is Illumina MiSeq. The public reads were quality trimmed at Q25 with fastp and then assembled into clones with MiXCR by TCRdb, keeping productive beta chains. Records with the same CDR3 protein are collapsed into one entry carrying the most frequent genes and DNA. Within this sample are roughly 39,000 distinct CDR3 sequences, with about 8.1% of them counted one time only. The ten top clones hold 2.9% of the sample. The CDR3 contains 12 residues, cysteine and phenylalanine counted. The DNA shown is the 36-base CDR3, in frame from base 1. According to the germline V gene (reference sequence), CDR1 reads LNHDA and CDR2 reads SQIVND. V drops 3 bases and J drops 7 bases, leaving 7 bases in between.

The chain employs TRBV19 and TRBJ2-1; a weak D assignment points to TRBD2 (5 bases agree). The receptor's source is an adult who had HIV and had not received antiretroviral therapy, or was an uninfected healthy control (not recorded which). The specimen was peripheral blood. The nucleotide sequence is given as TGTGCCAGTAGTATTGGAGGAAATGAGCAGTTCTTC. This translates into CASSIGGNEQFF.